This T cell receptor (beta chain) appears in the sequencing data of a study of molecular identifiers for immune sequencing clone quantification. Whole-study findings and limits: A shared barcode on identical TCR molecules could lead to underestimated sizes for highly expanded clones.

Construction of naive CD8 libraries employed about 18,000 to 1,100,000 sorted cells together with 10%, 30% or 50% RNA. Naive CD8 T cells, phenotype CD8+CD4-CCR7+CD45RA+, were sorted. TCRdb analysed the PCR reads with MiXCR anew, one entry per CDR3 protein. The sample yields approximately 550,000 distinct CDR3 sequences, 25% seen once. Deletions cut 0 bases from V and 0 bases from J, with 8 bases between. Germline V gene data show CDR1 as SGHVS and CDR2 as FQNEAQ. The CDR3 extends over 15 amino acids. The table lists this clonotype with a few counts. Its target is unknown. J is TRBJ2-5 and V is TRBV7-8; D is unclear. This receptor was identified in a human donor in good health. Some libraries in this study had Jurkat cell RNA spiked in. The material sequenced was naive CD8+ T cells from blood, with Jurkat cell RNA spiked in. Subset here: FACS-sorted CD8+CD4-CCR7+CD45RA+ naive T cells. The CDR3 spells CASSLALTYQETQYF. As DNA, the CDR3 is TGTGCCAGCAGCTTAGCATTGACCTACCAAGAGACCCAGTACTTC.